This record covers a single T cell receptor (beta chain). Its cognate antigen has yet to be identified. No clone much larger than this one lies a single base away; base qualities are absent. The donors belonged to the validation cohort of 120 subjects, which was separate from the roughly 700-subject first cohort. Receptor libraries were prepared by the immunoSEQ multiplex PCR assay. Per the original workflow: A statistical classification framework was built to diagnose cytomegalovirus status from the catalog of TCR beta chain sequences. Drawn from immuneACCESS, this table holds only the in-frame rearrangements with V and J called that TCRdb kept. Clones are partly lost; checked studies trace under half to an unresolved V gene and leave the rest unexplained. From that table come the V and J calls and clone size; the DNA was used to work out D and trimming. The sample table holds some 130,000 clones, of which roughly 87% were seen once. The top ten clonotypes cover roughly 1.2% of the sample.

The germline V end is reduced by 2 bases and the J end by 5 bases; junction bases left unmatched: 6. The CDR3 sequence holds 14 residues, the cysteine and phenylalanine included. Only the CDR3 portion is preserved as DNA: 42 bases, with reading frame beginning at the first base. Via the germline V gene, CDR1 is SGHTS and CDR2 YDEGEE. This sample is drawn from a study of cytomegalovirus exposure and HLA in healthy donors (dated by TCRdb to 2016 to 2017). In terms of the full investigation: A later analysis indicated that the 130 or so validation repertoires were generated on the platform also employed for the roughly 650 repertoires of the first cohort. The study aimed to test whether cataloging public T cell receptors could reveal signatures of past pathogen exposure. A separate validation cohort of 100 to 150 different subjects was used in addition to the approximately 670-subject first cohort. To predict cytomegalovirus infection status, the study brought together high-throughput TCR immunosequencing, statistical association of individual TCRs with disease status, and machine learning. Study-level results and caveats: The classifier was reported to diagnose cytomegalovirus status with high specificity and sensitivity in both the original cohort and the validation cohort. The validation cohort had no HLA typing available for a later analysis, so co-occurrence within that cohort was assessed over all 120 or so repertoires. A few of the identified cytomegalovirus-associated TCR beta chains were confirmed in vitro to be specific for cytomegalovirus antigens. In a later analysis, TCRs clustered in the first cohort were found to also tend to co-occur in the approximately 120 validation repertoires, with approximately 95% of cluster scores above 0. Most TCR sequences were seen in very few donors, while some public TCRs were found in many individuals. In the study, 150 to 200 TCR beta chains were listed as associated with cytomegalovirus. The authors suggested that the approach could potentially be generalized to other disease states and immunological phenotypes.

This receptor was identified in a woman in her late teens or twenties in good health and CMV-seronegative. The rearrangement combines TRBV5-8 with TRBJ1-1, and 7 bases in between align with TRBD1. Input material: PBMCs. The CDR3 corresponds to CASSFDRARTEAFF. The nucleotide sequence reads TGTGCCAGCAGCTTTGACAGGGCGAGGACTGAAGCTTTCTTT.